The entry below gives a single T cell receptor beta chain sequence along with its context. Germline V gene sequence: CDR1 GTSNPN, CDR2 SVGIG (reference sequence). CDR3 length equals 13 residues. V was pared by 3 bases and J by 3 bases, with 9 bases between. This sample stems from a study of T-cell reconstitution after alpha-beta-depleted transplantation in children. Construction of the TCRbeta library involved unique molecular identifiers. TCRdb passed the PCR reads through MiXCR, listing each CDR3 protein once. The sample records some 450,000 distinct CDR3 sequences, about 40% being singletons. This chain joins TRBV30 and TRBJ2-1, with D tentatively TRBD1 (6 bases). Sequences were derived from PBMCs, sampled before TCRalphabeta/CD19-depleted stem cell transplant. The sequence was collected from a girl aged 2-10 years with aplastic anemia, due to receive a stem cell transplant. The CDR3: CAWSVGGYNEQFF. The CDR3 DNA is TGTGCCTGGAGCGTAGGGGGCTACAATGAGCAGTTCTTC.